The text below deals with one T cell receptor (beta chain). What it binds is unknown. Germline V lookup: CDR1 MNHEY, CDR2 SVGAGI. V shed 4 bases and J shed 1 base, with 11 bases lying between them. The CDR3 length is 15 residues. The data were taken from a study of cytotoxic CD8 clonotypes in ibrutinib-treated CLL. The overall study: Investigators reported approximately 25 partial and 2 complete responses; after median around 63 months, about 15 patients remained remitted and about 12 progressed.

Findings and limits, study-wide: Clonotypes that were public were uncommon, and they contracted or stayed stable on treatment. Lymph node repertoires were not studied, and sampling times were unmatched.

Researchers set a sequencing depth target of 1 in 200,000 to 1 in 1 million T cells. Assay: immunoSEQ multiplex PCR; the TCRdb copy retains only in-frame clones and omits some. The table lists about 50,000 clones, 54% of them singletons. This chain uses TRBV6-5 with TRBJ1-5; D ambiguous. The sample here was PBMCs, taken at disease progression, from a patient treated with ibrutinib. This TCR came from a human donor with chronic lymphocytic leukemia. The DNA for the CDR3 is TGTGCCAGCAGTTCCCCCGGTGGAAGCAATCAGCCCCAGCATTTT. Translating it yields CASSSPGGSNQPQHF.